This T cell receptor beta chain came from a study of graft-versus-host responses after intestinal transplantation. Note on this clone: Its antigen is unidentified.

Whole-study findings and limits: Across patients carrying graft-donor T cell macrochimerism, allografts held high graft-versus-host to host-versus-graft clonal ratios. GvH clonotypes were identified within recipient marrow, with a subset emerging first in ileum or blood.

The table came from immunoSEQ multiplex PCR; TCRdb's copy has only in-frame clones and leaves some out. The sample yields around 50,000 clones, roughly 83% seen once. V lost 10 bases and J 4 bases, leaving 14 bases between the germline ends. The CDR3 sequence is 13 residues long. Germline loops: CDR1 MNHEY, CDR2 SVGAGI. The gene calls are TRBV6-5 and TRBJ1-3; D is unclear. This TCR was recovered from a human donor who was the organ donor for an intestinal transplant. Specimen: unstimulated CD4+ T cells sorted from spleen or lymph node cells, collected before transplant. The CDR3 spells CATQGRAGNTIYF. The CDR3 bases are TGTGCCACCCAAGGGAGAGCCGGAAACACCATATATTTT.